A selection of T cell receptor beta chains follows, all from one sample in a study of shared clonotypes between healthy human individuals. Produced via immunoSEQ multiplex PCR; TCRdb's table is partial and in-frame only. This table has a few hundred thousand clones, 95% to 97% appearing once. The sequencing input was memory CD8+ T cells sorted from blood. These receptors all stem from a man aged 25-45 years in good health. CDR3s include the opening cysteine and the closing phenylalanine or tryptophan. Fields, in order: J gene, V gene, clone size, D gene, CDR3 protein, CDR3 DNA. D genes are given only for firm matches. The size of a clone is reported for some rows only, either as once, few or many, or as a class for expanded clones.

>TRBJ1-2|TRBV19|NA|TRBD1
CASSMPGQVSGDTF
TGTGCCAGTAGTATGCCGGGACAGGTTTCCGGGGACACCTTC
>TRBJ1-1|TRBV29-1|NA|NA
CSVEFRGEAFF
TGCAGCGTTGAATTTCGGGGCGAAGCTTTCTTT
>TRBJ2-1|TRBV2|NA|NA
CASSTQTRNNEQFF
TGTGCCAGCAGTACTCAGACTAGAAACAATGAGCAGTTCTTC
>TRBJ2-3|TRBV30|NA|NA
CAWSVRSASTDTQYF
TGTGCCTGGAGTGTACGGTCAGCAAGCACAGATACGCAGTATTTT
>TRBJ2-6|TRBV7-4|NA|NA
CASSSPCSSQSRANVLTF
TGTGCCAGCAGCTCACCGTGCAGCTCACAAAGTCGGGCCAACGTCCTGACTTTC
>TRBJ2-2|TRBV9|NA|NA
CASSVDAGVNTGELFF
TGTGCCAGCAGCGTAGACGCCGGGGTGAACACCGGGGAGCTGTTTTTT
>TRBJ1-1|TRBV7-6|NA|NA
CASSSIRASTEAFF
TGTGCCAGCAGCTCAATCAGGGCGAGCACTGAAGCTTTCTTT
>TRBJ2-3|TRBV28|NA|NA
CASRAASTDTQYF
TGTGCCAGCAGAGCAGCAAGTACAGATACGCAGTATTTT
>TRBJ2-7|TRBV4-2|once|NA
CASSQRGEQYF
TGTGCCAGCAGCCAACGGGGCGAGCAGTACTTC
>TRBJ2-7|TRBV27|once|NA
CASSAGGPSSYEQYF
TGTGCCAGCAGTGCAGGAGGACCCAGCTCCTACGAGCAGTACTTC
>TRBJ2-1|TRBV7-3|NA|NA
CASSLRRGDEQFF
TGTGCCAGCAGCTTAAGGCGAGGAGATGAGCAGTTCTTC
>TRBJ2-5|TRBV14|NA|NA
CASSQDGGETQYF
TGTGCCAGCAGCCAAGATGGGGGGGAGACCCAGTACTTC
>TRBJ2-3|TRBV28|NA|NA
CASSLPGAVTDTQYF
TGTGCCAGCAGTTTACCGGGGGCCGTTACAGATACGCAGTATTTT
>TRBJ1-2|TRBV7-9|NA|TRBD1
CASSLEGQGDRYTF
TGTGCCAGCAGCTTAGAGGGCCAGGGGGACCGCTACACCTTC
>TRBJ2-1|TRBV19|NA|TRBD2
CASSMGGLAGWYNEQFF
TGTGCCAGTAGTATGGGGGGACTAGCGGGTTGGTACAATGAGCAGTTCTTC
>TRBJ2-7|TRBV10-2|NA|NA
CASSSQGGYEQYF
TGCGCCAGCAGTAGTCAGGGGGGTTACGAGCAGTACTTC
>TRBJ2-5|TRBV20-1|NA|NA
CSALWETQYF
TGCAGTGCTCTATGGGAGACCCAGTACTTC
>TRBJ2-7|TRBV15|once|TRBD1
CATSIRTGSSYEQYF
TGTGCCACCAGCATCCGGACAGGGTCCTCCTACGAGCAGTACTTC
>TRBJ2-1|TRBV29-1|once|TRBD2
CSVGYVGRVHEQFF
TGCAGCGTTGGGTATGTCGGGAGGGTCCATGAGCAGTTCTTC
>TRBJ1-1|TRBV19|NA|TRBD1
CASSIGTVEAFF
TGTGCCAGTAGTATCGGGACAGTTGAAGCTTTCTTT
>TRBJ2-5|TRBV6-5|NA|NA
CASSIQDGGETQYF
TGTGCCAGCAGTATACAGGACGGTGGGGAGACCCAGTACTTC
>TRBJ2-1|TRBV2|NA|TRBD2
CASIPGLAGGPNEQFF
TGTGCCAGCATCCCGGGACTAGCGGGAGGGCCAAATGAGCAGTTCTTC
>TRBJ2-3|TRBV4-1|NA|NA
CASSQVQGTGDTQYF
TGCGCCAGCAGCCAAGTACAGGGAACGGGAGATACGCAGTATTTT
>TRBJ2-1|TRBV28|NA|NA
CASSLSSYNEQFF
TGTGCCAGCAGTTTAAGTTCCTACAATGAGCAGTTCTTC
>TRBJ2-6|TRBV29-1|NA|NA
CSVGVGVPGANVLTF
TGCAGCGTTGGGGTGGGGGTCCCTGGGGCCAACGTCCTGACTTTC
>TRBJ2-7|TRBV4-2|NA|NA
CASSQVASPSYEQYF
TGTGCCAGCAGCCAAGTGGCTAGTCCCTCCTACGAGCAGTACTTC
>TRBJ2-5|TRBV28|NA|TRBD2
CASRGTSGSFRAQYF
TGTGCCAGCAGGGGGACTAGCGGGAGTTTCCGGGCCCAGTACTTC
>TRBJ1-2|TRBV10-3|once|NA
CAVFWGGYTF
TGTGCCGTTTTTTGGGGGGGCTACACCTTC
>TRBJ2-7|TRBV15|NA|NA
CATSAGQSSYEQYF
TGTGCCACCAGCGCGGGACAGAGCTCCTACGAGCAGTACTTC
>TRBJ2-1|TRBV2|NA|TRBD1
CASSEQGATYNEQFF
TGTGCCAGCAGCGAACAGGGGGCAACCTACAATGAGCAGTTCTTC
>TRBJ2-3|TRBV6-6|NA|TRBD2
CASSVAGGRADTQYF
TGTGCCAGCAGTGTAGCGGGAGGGCGGGCAGATACGCAGTATTTT
>TRBJ2-5|TRBV5-6|once|NA
CASSLGAGPQETQYF
TGTGCCAGCAGCTTAGGAGCGGGCCCACAAGAGACCCAGTACTTC
>TRBJ1-1|TRBV28|once|NA
CASTMGGGYTEAFF
TGTGCCAGCACAATGGGTGGGGGATATACTGAAGCTTTCTTT
>TRBJ2-3|TRBV5-6|NA|NA
CASSPLGDIRQYF
TGTGCCAGCAGCCCCTTGGGGGACATCAGGCAGTATTTT
>TRBJ2-7|TRBV5-1|NA|NA
CASSLASRRGPYEQYF
TGCGCCAGCAGCTTGGCCAGCCGCAGGGGACCCTACGAGCAGTACTTC
>TRBJ1-4|TRBV19|few|NA
CASSTARQATNEKLFF
TGTGCCAGTAGTACCGCTAGACAGGCAACTAATGAAAAACTGTTTTTT
>TRBJ2-3|TRBV19|once|NA
CASSNPDTQYF
TGTGCCAGTAGTAACCCAGATACGCAGTATTTT
>TRBJ2-3|TRBV28|NA|NA
CASSPTLATNTDTQYF
TGTGCCAGCAGCCCGACTCTAGCGACTAACACAGATACGCAGTATTTT
>TRBJ1-5|TRBV27|NA|NA
CASRPFLNSNQPQHF
TGTGCCAGCAGACCATTTCTCAATAGCAATCAGCCCCAGCATTTT
>TRBJ2-7|TRBV5-1|NA|NA
CASRVQLSSYEQYF
TGCGCCAGCAGGGTACAGCTTAGCTCCTACGAGCAGTACTTC
>TRBJ2-5|TRBV27|NA|NA
CASSYTYKETQYF
TGTGCCAGCAGTTACACGTACAAAGAGACCCAGTACTTC
>TRBJ2-3|TRBV10-3|NA|NA
CATQGGGRAYTDTQYF
TGTGCCACCCAAGGGGGGGGGAGGGCCTACACAGATACGCAGTATTTT
>TRBJ2-3|TRBV2|once|NA
CASRYLKGGTDTQYF
TGTGCCAGCAGGTACCTAAAAGGGGGCACAGATACGCAGTATTTT
>TRBJ2-3|TRBV4-1|NA|NA
CASSQVQVGPDTQYF
TGCGCCAGCAGCCAAGTGCAGGTGGGCCCAGATACGCAGTATTTT
>TRBJ2-7|TRBV28|NA|NA
CASSAKRYEQYF
TGTGCCAGCAGCGCGAAAAGGTACGAGCAGTACTTC
>TRBJ2-5|TRBV6-6|NA|TRBD1
CASSYSGGAETQYF
TGTGCCAGCAGTTACTCAGGGGGCGCAGAGACCCAGTACTTC
>TRBJ2-2|TRBV9|NA|TRBD2
CASSVVAGGPGELFF
TGTGCCAGCAGCGTAGTAGCGGGAGGGCCCGGGGAGCTGTTTTTT
>TRBJ1-3|TRBV30|NA|NA
CAWSRGGLRPGNTIYF
TGTGCCTGGAGTCGGGGGGGGTTGAGGCCTGGAAACACCATATATTTT
>TRBJ2-3|TRBV28|NA|NA
CASSRSVDTQYF
TGTGCCAGCAGCCGTAGCGTGGATACGCAGTATTTT
>TRBJ2-7|TRBV15|NA|TRBD1
CATSRDPDRAYEQYF
TGTGCCACCAGCAGAGATCCGGACAGGGCTTACGAGCAGTACTTC
>TRBJ1-1|TRBV27|NA|TRBD1
CASSLSIPTGPPGVGTEAFF
TGTGCCAGCAGTTTATCCATTCCGACAGGGCCTCCTGGGGTTGGCACTGAAGCTTTCTTT
>TRBJ1-2|TRBV28|few|NA
CASSAGARTYGYTF
TGTGCCAGTTCCGCCGGGGCCCGAACCTATGGCTACACCTTC